The T cell receptor beta chain described here comes from a study of control samples from healthy donors and cancer patients. Some clones are missing from TCRdb's copy, which holds only in-frame ones; the method was immunoSEQ multiplex PCR. Found here are more than 75,000 clones, 70% to 90% of them singletons; the top ten hold 1.9%. The CDR3 has 13 residues. The V gene's germline CDR1 is LGHNT and CDR2 FRNRAP. The V end lost 2 bases, the J end lost 7 bases, and 9 bases lay between the germline ends. The specimen sequenced was PBMCs. This receptor was obtained from a woman in her fifties or sixties with head and neck cancer. The rearrangement uses TRBV12-5 and TRBJ2-1; D might be TRBD2 (6 bases). The CDR3 bases are TGTGCTAGTGGTTTGTTTGCGGGGAATGAGCAGTTCTTC. Translated: CASGLFAGNEQFF.